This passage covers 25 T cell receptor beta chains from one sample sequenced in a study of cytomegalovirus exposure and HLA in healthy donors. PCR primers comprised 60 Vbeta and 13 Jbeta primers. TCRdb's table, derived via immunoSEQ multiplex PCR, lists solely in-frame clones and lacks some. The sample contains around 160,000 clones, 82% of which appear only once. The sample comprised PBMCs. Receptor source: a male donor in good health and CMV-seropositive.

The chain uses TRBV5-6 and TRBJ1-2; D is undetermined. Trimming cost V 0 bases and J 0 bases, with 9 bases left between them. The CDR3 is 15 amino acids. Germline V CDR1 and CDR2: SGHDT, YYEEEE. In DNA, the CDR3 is TGTGCCAGCAGCTTGGGGCCCGCGGCTAACTATGGCTACACCTTC. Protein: CASSLGPAANYGYTF.

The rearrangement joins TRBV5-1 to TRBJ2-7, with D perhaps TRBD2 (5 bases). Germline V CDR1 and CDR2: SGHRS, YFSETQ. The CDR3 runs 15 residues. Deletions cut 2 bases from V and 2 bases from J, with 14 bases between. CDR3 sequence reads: CASSFHEGLPYEQYF. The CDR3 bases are TGCGCCAGCAGCTTTCATGAGGGCCTGCCCTACGAGCAGTACTTC.

CDR3: CASSIRGELNTEAFF. CDR3 DNA: TGTGCCAGTAGTATCCGAGGTGAGTTGAACACTGAAGCTTTCTTT. The rearrangement uses TRBV19 and TRBJ1-1; no clear D gene. This CDR3 region has 15 residues. Germline values: CDR1 LNHDA, CDR2 SQIVND (reference sequence). Trimming pared 3 bases from V and 0 bases from J, leaving 11 bases between.

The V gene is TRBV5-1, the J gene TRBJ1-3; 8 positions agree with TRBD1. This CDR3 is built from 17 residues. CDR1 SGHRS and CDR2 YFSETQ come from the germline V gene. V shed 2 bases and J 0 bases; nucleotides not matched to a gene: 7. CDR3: CASSLTPGQVSGNTIYF. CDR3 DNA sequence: TGCGCCAGCAGCTTAACCCCGGGACAGGTCTCTGGAAACACCATATATTTT.

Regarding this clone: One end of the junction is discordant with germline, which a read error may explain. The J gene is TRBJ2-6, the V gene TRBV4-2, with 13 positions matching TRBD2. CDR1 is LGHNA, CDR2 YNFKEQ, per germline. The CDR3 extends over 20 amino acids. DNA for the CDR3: TGTGCCAGCAGCCAAGCAATGGGACTAGCGGGGCCCTCTGGGGCCAACGGCCTGACTTTC. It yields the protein CASSQAMGLAGPSGANGLTF.

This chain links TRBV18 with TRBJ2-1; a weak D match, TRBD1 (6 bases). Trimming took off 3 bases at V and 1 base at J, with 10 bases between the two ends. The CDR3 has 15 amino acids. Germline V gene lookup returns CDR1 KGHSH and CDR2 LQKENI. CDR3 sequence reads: CASSPRQGSYNEQFF. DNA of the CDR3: TGTGCCAGCTCACCGCGGCAGGGGTCCTACAATGAGCAGTTCTTC.

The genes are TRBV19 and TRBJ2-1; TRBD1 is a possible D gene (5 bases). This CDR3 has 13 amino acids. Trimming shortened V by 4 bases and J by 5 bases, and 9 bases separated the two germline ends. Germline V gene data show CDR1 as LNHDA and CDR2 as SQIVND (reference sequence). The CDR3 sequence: CASSTQVNNEQFF. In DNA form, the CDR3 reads TGTGCCAGTAGTACACAGGTAAACAATGAGCAGTTCTTC.

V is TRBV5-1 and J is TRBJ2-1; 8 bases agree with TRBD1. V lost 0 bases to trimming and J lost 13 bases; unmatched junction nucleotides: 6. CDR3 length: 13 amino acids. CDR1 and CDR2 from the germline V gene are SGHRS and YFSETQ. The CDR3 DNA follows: TGCGCCAGCAGCTTGGACGTCGGACAGGGTCAGTTCTTC. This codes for CASSLDVGQGQFF.

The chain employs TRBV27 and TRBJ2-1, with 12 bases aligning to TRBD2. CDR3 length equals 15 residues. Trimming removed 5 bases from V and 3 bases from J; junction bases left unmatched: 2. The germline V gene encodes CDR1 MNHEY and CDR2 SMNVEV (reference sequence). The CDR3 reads CASSETSGGYNEQFF. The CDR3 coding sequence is TGTGCCAGCAGTGAGACTAGCGGGGGCTACAATGAGCAGTTCTTC.

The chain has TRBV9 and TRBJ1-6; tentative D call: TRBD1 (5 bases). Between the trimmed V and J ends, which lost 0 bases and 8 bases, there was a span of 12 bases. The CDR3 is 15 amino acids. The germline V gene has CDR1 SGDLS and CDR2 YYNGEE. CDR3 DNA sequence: TGTGCCAGCAGCGTAGAAGGGGTCGGAGATTCACCCCTCCACTTT. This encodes CASSVEGVGDSPLHF.

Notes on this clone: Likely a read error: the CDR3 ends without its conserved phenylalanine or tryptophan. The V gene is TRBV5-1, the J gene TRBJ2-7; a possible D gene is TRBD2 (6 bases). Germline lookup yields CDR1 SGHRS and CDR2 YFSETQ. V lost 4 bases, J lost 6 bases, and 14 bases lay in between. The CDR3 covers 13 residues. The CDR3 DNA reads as TGCGCCAGCAGCGTTGGGGGGTCGGGCGAGCAGTACCTC. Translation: CASSVGGSGEQYL.

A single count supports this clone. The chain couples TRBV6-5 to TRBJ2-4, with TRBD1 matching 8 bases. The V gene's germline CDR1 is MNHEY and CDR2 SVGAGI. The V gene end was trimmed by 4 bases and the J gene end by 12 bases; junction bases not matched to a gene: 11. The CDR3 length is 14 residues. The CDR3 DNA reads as TGTGCCAGCAGTTCGCGGACAGGGTCGACCTCTCAGTACTTC. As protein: CASSSRTGSTSQYF.

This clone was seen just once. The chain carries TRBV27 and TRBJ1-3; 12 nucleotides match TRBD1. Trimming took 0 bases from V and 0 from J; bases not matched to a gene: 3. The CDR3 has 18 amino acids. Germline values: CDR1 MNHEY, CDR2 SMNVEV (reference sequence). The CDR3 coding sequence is TGTGCCAGCAGTTTATCGGGACAGGGGGCGAACTCTGGAAACACCATATATTTT. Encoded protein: CASSLSGQGANSGNTIYF.

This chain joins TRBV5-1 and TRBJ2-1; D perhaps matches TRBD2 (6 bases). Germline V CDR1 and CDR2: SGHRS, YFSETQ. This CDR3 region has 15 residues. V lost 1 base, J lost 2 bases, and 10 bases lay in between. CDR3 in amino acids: CASSLTGRTYNEQFF. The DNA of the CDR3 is TGCGCCAGCAGCTTGACGGGGAGGACCTACAATGAGCAGTTCTTC.

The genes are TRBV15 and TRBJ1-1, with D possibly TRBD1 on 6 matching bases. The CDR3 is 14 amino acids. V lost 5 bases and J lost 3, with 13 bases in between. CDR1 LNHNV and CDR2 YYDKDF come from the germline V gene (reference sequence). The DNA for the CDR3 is TGTGCCACCAGCTTTAGAGGGGGTTACACTGAAGCTTTCTTT. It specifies CATSFRGGYTEAFF.

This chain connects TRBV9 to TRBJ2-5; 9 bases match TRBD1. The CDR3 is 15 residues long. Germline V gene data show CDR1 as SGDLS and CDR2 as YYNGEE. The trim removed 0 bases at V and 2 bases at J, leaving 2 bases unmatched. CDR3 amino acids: CASSVGDRAQETQYF. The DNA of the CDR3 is TGTGCCAGCAGCGTAGGGGACAGGGCTCAAGAGACCCAGTACTTC.

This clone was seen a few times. CDR3 amino acids: CASSQPPGTLHF. The CDR3, as DNA: TGTGCCAGCAGCCAGCCGCCGGGGACCCTCCACTTT. The V gene is TRBV14, the J gene TRBJ1-6; no clear D. V lost 3 bases, J lost 14 bases, and 11 bases lay in between. Germline-derived CDR1 and CDR2 are SGHDN and FVKESK. The CDR3 spans 12 residues.

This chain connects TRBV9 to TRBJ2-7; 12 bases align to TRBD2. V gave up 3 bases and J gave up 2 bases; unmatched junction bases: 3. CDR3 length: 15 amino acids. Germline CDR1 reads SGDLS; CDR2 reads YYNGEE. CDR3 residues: CASSETSGGPYEQYF. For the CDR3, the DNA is TGTGCCAGCAGCGAGACTAGCGGGGGTCCCTACGAGCAGTACTTC.

The CDR3 nucleotides read TGTGCCACCAGCAGATATTCCGGCGGGGGGGCCCCAGAGACCCAGTACTTC. Protein product: CATSRYSGGGAPETQYF. This chain joins TRBV15 and TRBJ2-5; 9 bases fit TRBD2. V was pared by 2 bases and J by 4 bases, with 11 bases of the junction left unmatched. The germline V gene encodes CDR1 LNHNV and CDR2 YYDKDF (reference sequence). The length of the CDR3 is 17 residues.

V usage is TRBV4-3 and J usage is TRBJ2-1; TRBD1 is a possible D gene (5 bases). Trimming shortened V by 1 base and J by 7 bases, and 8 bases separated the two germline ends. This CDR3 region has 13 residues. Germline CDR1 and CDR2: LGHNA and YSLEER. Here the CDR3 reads CASSQARGNEQFF. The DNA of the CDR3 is TGCGCCAGCAGCCAAGCTAGGGGTAATGAGCAGTTCTTC.

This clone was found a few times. The CDR3 DNA is TGTGCCAGCAGCCTCATTAGGGAGGGGTGGCAGTTCTTC. Protein product: CASSLIREGWQFF. This sequence joins TRBV7-8 and TRBJ2-1; 7 positions match TRBD2. This CDR3 comprises 13 residues. With V trimmed by 5 bases and J by 12 bases, 10 bases remained unmatched. Germline V gene sequence: CDR1 SGHVS, CDR2 FQNEAQ.

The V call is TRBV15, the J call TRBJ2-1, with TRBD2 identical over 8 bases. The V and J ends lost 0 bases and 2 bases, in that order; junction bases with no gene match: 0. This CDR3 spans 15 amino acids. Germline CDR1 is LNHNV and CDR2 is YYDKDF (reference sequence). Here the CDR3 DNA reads TGTGCCACCAGCAGAGAACTAGCGGCCTACAATGAGCAGTTCTTC. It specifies CATSRELAAYNEQFF. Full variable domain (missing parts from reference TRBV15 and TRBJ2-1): DAMVIQNPRYQVTQFGKPVTLSCSQTLNHNVMYWYQQKSSQAPKLLFHYYDKDFNNEADTPDNFQSRRPNTSFCFLDIRSPGLGDTAMYLCATSRELAAYNEQFFGPGTRLTVL.

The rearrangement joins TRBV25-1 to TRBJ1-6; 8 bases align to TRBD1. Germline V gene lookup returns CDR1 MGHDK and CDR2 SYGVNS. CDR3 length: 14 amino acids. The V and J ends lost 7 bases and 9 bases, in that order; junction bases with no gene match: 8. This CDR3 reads CASTSTGAGSPLHF. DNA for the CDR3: TGTGCCAGCACTTCGACAGGGGCGGGTTCACCCCTCCACTTT.

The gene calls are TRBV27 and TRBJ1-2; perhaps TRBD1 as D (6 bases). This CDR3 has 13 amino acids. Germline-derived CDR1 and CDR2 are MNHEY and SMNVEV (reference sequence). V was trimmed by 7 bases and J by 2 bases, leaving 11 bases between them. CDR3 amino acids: CASTRGENYGYTF. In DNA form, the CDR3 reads TGTGCCAGCACCAGGGGCGAAAACTATGGCTACACCTTC.

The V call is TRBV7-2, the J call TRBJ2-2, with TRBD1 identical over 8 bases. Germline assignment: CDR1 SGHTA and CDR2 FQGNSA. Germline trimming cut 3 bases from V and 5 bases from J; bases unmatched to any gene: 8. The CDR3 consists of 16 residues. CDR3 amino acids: CASSFIVGQGTGELFF. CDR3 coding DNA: TGTGCCAGCAGCTTCATCGTTGGACAGGGTACCGGGGAGCTGTTTTTT.